This T cell receptor beta chain was documented in a study of shared clonotypes between healthy human individuals. Study summary: Researchers drew samples from two women and a few men aged 18 to 49.

Produced via immunoSEQ multiplex PCR; TCRdb's table is partial and in-frame only. This sample carries under 650,000 clones, 95% to 97% of them seen once, and the ten largest clones take 0.06%. Findings of the study overall: Enrolling few donors narrowed the genetic and exposure-history diversity that was represented. Incompleteness in sorted-subset sequencing, despite large depth, was shown by rarefaction.

The germline gives CDR1 SGHAT, CDR2 FQNNGV. The CDR3 length is 16 residues. Trimming pared 3 bases from V and 3 bases from J, leaving 17 bases between. A remark on this clone: Its antigen is not known.

The rearrangement links TRBV11-2 to TRBJ1-2; D may be TRBD1 (5 bases). The receptor comes from a woman aged 25 to 39 in good health. Sequencing was performed on naive CD4+ T cells sorted from blood. Subset meaning: CD45RA+ positively selected. CDR3 region: CASSLDKGMRHYGYTF. In DNA form, the CDR3 reads TGTGCCAGCAGCTTGGATAAGGGGATGCGGCACTATGGCTACACCTTC.